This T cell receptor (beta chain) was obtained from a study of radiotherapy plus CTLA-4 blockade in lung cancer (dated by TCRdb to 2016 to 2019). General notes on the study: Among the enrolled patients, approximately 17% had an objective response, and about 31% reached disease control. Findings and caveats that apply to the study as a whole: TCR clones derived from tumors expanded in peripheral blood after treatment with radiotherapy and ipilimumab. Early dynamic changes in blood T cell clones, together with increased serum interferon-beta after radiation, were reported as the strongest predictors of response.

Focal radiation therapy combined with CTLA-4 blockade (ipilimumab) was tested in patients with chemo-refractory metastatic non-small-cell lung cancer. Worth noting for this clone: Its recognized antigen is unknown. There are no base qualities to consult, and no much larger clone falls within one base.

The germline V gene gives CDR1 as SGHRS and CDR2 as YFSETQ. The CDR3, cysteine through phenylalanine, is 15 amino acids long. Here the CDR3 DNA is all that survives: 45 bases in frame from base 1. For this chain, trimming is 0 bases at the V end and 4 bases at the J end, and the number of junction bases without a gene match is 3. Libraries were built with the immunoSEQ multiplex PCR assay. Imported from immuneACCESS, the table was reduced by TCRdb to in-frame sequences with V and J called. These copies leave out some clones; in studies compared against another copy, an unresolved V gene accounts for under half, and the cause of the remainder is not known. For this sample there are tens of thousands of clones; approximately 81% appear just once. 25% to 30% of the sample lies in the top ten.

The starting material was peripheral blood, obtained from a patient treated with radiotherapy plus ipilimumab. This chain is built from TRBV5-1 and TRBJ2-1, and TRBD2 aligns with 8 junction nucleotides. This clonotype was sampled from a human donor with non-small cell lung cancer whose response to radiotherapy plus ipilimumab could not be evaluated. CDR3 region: CASSLELAGYNEQFF. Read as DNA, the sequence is TGCGCCAGCAGCTTGGAGCTAGCGGGTTACAATGAGCAGTTCTTC.